The TCR beta chain under discussion was sequenced for a study of blood T cell repertoires in COVID-19 (dated by TCRdb to about 2020). Turning to the overall study: Samples from collaborators originated in the United States, Italy and Spain and spanned both the acute and convalescent phases of COVID-19. The material from the prospective study consisted of cDNA or gDNA derived from T cells, B-cell-depleted T cells, or PBMCs. Deeply sampled blood TCRbeta repertoires from subjects exposed to, actively infected with, or recovered from COVID-19 were included in the dataset. A freely available public database, intended as a resource for researchers studying the immune response to SARS-CoV-2, is where the repertoires were released. The samples were drawn from two sources: the first 160 participants of the ongoing ImmuneRACE study, and 1,000 to 1,500 subjects contributed by 6 global collaborators. A de-identified subject ID, COVID-19 status, age in years and sex were almost always included in the sample metadata. Where available, HLA class I and class II types were taken from metadata supplied by the sample provider and were not determined by assay-based typing. Findings and caveats that apply to the study as a whole: Clinical and demographic metadata were provided uncurated, with the amount varying by source and participant.

Each collaborating institution followed its own protocols to collect whole blood in K2EDTA tubes. Collaborator samples were shipped for TCRbeta analysis as frozen whole blood, isolated PBMCs, or DNA extracted from either sample type. V loses 4 bases at its end and J loses 2 bases; junction bases beyond the gene matches: 3. The germline V gene encodes CDR1 LNHDA and CDR2 SQIVND (reference sequence). The CDR3 numbers 14 residues from cysteine through phenylalanine. Only the CDR3 portion is preserved as DNA: 42 bases, with reading frame beginning at the first base. The immunoSEQ Assay, a bias-controlled multiplex PCR, was used to amplify TCRbeta CDR3 regions from genomic DNA. Concerning the study's data processing: The number of nucleated cells in each sample was estimated by amplification of reference gene primers within the assay. To quantify the absolute abundance of each unique TCRbeta CDR3 rearrangement, sequence reads were collapsed and filtered. Productive Simpson clonality was computed per sample as the square root of Simpson's diversity index over productive rearrangements. The clones in this table, taken by TCRdb from immuneACCESS, are in-frame only. Not every clone is retained; where verified, under half of the shortfall comes from an unresolved V gene, and the cause of the rest is unknown. V, J and clone size reflect that table, while D and trimming were determined from the DNA. This sample comprises about 230,000 clones, roughly 88% of them detected only once. About 27% of the sample belongs to the ten largest clones.

Concerning this clone: No antigen is known for it. Nothing much larger sits one base from this clone, and base qualities are not available.

Sequencing used peripheral blood. Here the chain combines TRBV19 and TRBJ1-1, with TRBD1 matching 8 junction bases. This receptor was obtained from a man aged 40-55 years with acute or convalescent COVID-19. The CDR3: CASSRGQGNTEAFF. The DNA is as follows: TGTGCCAGTAGTAGAGGACAGGGCAACACTGAAGCTTTCTTT.